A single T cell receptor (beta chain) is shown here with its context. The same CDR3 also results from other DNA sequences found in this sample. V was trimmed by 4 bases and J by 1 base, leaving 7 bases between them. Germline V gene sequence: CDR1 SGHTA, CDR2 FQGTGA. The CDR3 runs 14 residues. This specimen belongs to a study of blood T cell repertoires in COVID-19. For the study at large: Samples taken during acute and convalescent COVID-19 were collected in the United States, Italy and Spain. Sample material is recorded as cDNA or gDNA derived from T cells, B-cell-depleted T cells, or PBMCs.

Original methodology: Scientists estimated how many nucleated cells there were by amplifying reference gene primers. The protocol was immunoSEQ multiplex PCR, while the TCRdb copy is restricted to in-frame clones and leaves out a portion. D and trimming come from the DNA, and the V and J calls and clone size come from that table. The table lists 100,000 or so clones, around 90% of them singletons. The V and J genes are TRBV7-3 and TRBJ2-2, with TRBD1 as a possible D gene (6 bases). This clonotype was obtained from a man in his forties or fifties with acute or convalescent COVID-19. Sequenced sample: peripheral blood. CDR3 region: CASSSDRNTGELFF. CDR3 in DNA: TGTGCCAGCAGCTCGGACAGGAACACCGGGGAGCTGTTTTTT.